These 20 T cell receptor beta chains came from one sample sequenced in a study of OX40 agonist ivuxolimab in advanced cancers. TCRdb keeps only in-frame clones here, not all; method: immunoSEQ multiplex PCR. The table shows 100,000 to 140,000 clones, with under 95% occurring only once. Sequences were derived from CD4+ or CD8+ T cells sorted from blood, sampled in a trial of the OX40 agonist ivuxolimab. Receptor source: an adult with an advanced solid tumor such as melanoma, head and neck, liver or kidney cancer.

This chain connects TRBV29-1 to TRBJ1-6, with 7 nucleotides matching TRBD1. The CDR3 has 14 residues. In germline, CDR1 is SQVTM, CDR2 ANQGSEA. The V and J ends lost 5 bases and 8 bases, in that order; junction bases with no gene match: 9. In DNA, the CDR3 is TGCAGCGTTTCTGAGGGGGCCACTCATTCACCCCTCCACTTT. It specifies CSVSEGATHSPLHF.

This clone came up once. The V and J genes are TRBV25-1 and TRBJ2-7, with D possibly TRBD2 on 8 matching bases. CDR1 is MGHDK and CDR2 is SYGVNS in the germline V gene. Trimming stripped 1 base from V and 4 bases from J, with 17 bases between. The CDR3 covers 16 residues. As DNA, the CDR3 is TGTGCCAGCAGTGAATCGGGAGGGGGCGCGGCGTACGAGCAGTACTTC. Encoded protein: CASSESGGGAAYEQYF.

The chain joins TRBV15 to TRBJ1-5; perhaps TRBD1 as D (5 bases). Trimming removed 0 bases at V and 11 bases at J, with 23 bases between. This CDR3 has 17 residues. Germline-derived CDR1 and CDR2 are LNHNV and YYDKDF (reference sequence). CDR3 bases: TGTGCCACCAGCAGAGATCGCCTCACGTTCCGGGGGAAGACCCAGCATTTT. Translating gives CATSRDRLTFRGKTQHF.

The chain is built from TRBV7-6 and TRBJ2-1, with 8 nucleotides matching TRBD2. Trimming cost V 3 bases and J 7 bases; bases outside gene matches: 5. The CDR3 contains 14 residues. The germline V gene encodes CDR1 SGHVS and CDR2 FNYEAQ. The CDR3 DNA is TGTGCCAGCAGCTTCCCGGGACTAGGGAATGAGCAGTTCTTC. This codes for CASSFPGLGNEQFF. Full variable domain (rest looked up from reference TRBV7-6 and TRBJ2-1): GAGVSQSPRYKVTKRGQDVALRCDPISGHVSLYWYRQALGQGPEFLTYFNYEAQQDKSGLPNDRFSAERPEGSISTLTIQRTEQRDSAMYRCASSFPGLGNEQFFGPGTRLTVL.

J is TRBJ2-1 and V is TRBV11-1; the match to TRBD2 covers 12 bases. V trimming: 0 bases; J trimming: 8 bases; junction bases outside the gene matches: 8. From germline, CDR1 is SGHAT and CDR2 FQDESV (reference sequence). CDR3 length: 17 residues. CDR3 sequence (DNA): TGTGCCAGCAGCTTAGCGTCGCTAGCGGGAGGGCCAGATGAGCAGTTCTTC. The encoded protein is CASSLASLAGGPDEQFF. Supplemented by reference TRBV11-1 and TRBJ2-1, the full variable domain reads EAEVAQSPRYKITEKSQAVAFWCDPISGHATLYWYRQILGQGPELLVQFQDESVVDDSQLPKDRFSAERLKGVDSTLKIQPAELGDSAMYLCASSLASLAGGPDEQFFGPGTRLTVL.

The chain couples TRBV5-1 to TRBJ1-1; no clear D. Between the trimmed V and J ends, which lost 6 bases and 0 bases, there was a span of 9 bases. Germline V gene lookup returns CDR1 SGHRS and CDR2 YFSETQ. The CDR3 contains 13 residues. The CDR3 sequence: CASKGEVNTEAFF. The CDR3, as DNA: TGCGCCAGCAAAGGAGAGGTGAACACTGAAGCTTTCTTT.

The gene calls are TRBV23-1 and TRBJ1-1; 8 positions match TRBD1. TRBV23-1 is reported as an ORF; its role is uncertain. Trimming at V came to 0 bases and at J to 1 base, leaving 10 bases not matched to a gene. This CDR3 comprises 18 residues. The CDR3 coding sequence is TGCGCCAGCAGTCAATCCTGGACAGGGCGGACATGGAACACTGAAGCTTTCTTT. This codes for CASSQSWTGRTWNTEAFF.

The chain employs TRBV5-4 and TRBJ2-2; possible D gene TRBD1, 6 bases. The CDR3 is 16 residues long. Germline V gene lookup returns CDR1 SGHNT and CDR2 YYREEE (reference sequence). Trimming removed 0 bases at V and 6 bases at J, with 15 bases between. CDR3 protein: CASSLGGQGSAGELFF. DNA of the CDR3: TGTGCCAGCAGCTTGGGGGGGCAGGGGTCTGCCGGGGAGCTGTTTTTT.

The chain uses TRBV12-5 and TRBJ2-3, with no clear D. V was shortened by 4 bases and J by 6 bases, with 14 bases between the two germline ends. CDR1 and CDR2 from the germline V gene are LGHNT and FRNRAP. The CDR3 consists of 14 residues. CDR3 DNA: TGTGCTAGTGGTTCACAGACAAGCCCCGATACGCAGTATTTT. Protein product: CASGSQTSPDTQYF.

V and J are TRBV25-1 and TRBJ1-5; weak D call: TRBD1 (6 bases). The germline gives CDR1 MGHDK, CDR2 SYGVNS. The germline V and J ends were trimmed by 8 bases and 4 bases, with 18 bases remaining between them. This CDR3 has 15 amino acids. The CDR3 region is CASGPTGVSNQPQHF. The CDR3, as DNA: TGTGCCAGCGGACCGACAGGCGTCTCGAATCAGCCCCAGCATTTT.

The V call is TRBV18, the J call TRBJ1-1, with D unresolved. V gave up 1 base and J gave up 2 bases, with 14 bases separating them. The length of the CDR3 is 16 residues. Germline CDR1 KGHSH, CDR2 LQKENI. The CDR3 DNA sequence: TGTGCCAGCTCACCACAGGTGAGCTCTTCAAACACTGAAGCTTTCTTT. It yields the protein CASSPQVSSSNTEAFF.

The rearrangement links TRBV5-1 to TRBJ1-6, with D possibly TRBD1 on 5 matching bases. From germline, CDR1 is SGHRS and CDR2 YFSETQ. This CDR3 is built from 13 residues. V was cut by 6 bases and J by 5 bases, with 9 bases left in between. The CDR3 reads CASTGGNNSPLHF. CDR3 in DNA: TGCGCCAGCACCGGGGGGAATAATTCACCCCTCCACTTT.

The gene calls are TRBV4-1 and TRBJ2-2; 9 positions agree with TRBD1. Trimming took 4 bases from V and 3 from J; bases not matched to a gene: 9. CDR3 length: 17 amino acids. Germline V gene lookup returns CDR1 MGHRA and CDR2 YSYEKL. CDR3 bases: TGCGCCAGCAGCCCTATTGGGACAGGGCTTCACACCGGGGAGCTGTTTTTT. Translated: CASSPIGTGLHTGELFF.

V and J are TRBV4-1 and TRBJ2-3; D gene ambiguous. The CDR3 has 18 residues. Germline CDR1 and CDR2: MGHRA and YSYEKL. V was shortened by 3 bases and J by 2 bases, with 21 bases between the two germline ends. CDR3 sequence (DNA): TGCGCCAGCAGCCATACCGGTCGGCCGGTCGAAGCCACAGATACGCAGTATTTT. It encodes CASSHTGRPVEATDTQYF.

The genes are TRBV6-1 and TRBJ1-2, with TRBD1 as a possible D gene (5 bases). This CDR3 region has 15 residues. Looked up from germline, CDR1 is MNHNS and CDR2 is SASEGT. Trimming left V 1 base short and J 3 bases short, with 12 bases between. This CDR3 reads CASSEEQGVYYGYTF. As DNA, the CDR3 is TGTGCCAGCAGTGAAGAGCAGGGTGTGTACTATGGCTACACCTTC.

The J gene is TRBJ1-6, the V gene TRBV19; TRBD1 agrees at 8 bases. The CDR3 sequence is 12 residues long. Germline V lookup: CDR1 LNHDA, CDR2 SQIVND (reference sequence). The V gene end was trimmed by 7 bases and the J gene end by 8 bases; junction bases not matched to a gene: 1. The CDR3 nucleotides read TGTGCCAGTAAACAGGGGGATTCACCCCTCCACTTT. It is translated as CASKQGDSPLHF.

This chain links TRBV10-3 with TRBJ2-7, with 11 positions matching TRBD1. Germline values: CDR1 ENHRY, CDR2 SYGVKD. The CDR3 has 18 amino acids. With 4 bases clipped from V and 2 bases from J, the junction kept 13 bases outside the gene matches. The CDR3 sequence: CAISVVGTGGSSTYEQYF. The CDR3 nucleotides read TGTGCCATCAGTGTAGTCGGGACAGGGGGATCCTCGACCTACGAGCAGTACTTC.

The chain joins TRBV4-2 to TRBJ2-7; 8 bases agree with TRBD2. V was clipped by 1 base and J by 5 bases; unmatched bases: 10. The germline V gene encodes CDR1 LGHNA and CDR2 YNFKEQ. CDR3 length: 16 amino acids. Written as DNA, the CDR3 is TGTGCCAGCAGCCAAGGGGAGGGGACTAGTCACCACGAGCAGTACTTC. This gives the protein CASSQGEGTSHHEQYF.

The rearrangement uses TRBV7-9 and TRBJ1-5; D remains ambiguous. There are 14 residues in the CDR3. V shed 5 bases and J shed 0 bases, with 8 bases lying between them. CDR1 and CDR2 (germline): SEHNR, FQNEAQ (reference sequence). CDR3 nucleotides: TGTGCCAGCAGCGTTAGCGATAGCAATCAGCCCCAGCATTTT. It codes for CASSVSDSNQPQHF.

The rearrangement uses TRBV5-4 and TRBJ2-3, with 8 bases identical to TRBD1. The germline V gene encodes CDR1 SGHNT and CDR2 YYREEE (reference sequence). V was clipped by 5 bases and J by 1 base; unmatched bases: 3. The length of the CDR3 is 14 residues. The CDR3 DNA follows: TGTGCCAGCAGTCCGGGACAGGGCACAGATACGCAGTATTTT. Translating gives CASSPGQGTDTQYF.